Included here is one TCR beta chain sequence, with context. Antigen specificity is unknown. TCR subtype-specific primers in iRepertoire multiplex PCR prepared libraries for bulk and single-cell sequencing. Primers for V, D and J regions amplified bulk TCR beta libraries. TCRdb reprocessed the multiplex PCR reads, with one entry per CDR3 protein and no DNA. This sample's clone table lists tens of thousands of distinct CDR3 sequences. The CDR3 consists of 15 residues. CDR1 and CDR2 (germline): KGHSH, LQKENI. The data were taken from a study of T cells in severe cutaneous drug reactions. Study-wide context: The culprit drug was assigned by the Naranjo and ALDEN algorithms. Study conclusions and caveats: TRBV12-4 use rose strongly in carbamazepine-induced Stevens-Johnson syndrome or toxic epidermal necrolysis, averaging roughly 32% in blister cells and 4.5% to 6.5% in PBMC.

The donors had carbamazepine-induced Stevens-Johnson syndrome or toxic epidermal necrolysis. Material: PBMCs. This receptor was obtained from a human donor with toxic epidermal necrolysis, a severe cutaneous drug reaction. The chain joins TRBV18 to TRBJ1-2; TCRdb's D call, TRBD1, is unchecked because there is no DNA. The CDR3 sequence: CASSPEDRANYGYTF.